The 25 T cell receptor beta chains in this list originate from one sample, sequenced in a study of shared clonotypes between healthy human individuals. The repertoire was sequenced with immunoSEQ multiplex PCR; TCRdb's copy has only in-frame clones and lacks some. The sample yields more than 2,000,000 clones, approximately 90% seen once. The sequenced material came from naive CD4+ T cells sorted from blood. Subset here: CD45RA+ positively selected. These receptors were taken from a man younger than 30 in good health.

V usage is TRBV19 and J usage is TRBJ1-5, with a possible D match to TRBD1 (6 bases). The CDR3 sequence is 18 residues long. Germline V CDR1 and CDR2: LNHDA, SQIVND (reference sequence). V lost 6 bases and J 2 bases, leaving 23 bases between the germline ends. CDR3 nucleotides: TGTGCCAGTAGCGCCGGGACAAACAGGGCGGGTCGCAATCAGCCCCAGCATTTT. Translating it yields CASSAGTNRAGRNQPQHF.

The rearrangement uses TRBV4-1 and TRBJ2-1; no clear D. In germline, CDR1 is MGHRA, CDR2 YSYEKL. This CDR3 region has 14 residues. The germline V and J ends were trimmed by 3 bases and 4 bases, with 10 bases remaining between them. CDR3 loop: CASSQLVGYNEQFF. DNA for the CDR3: TGCGCCAGCAGCCAGTTGGTGGGGTACAATGAGCAGTTCTTC.

This chain joins TRBV7-3 and TRBJ2-7; a possible D gene is TRBD2 (6 bases). The germline V and J ends were trimmed by 5 bases and 3 bases, with 17 bases remaining between them. Germline CDR1 and CDR2: SGHTA and FQGTGA. The CDR3 consists of 15 residues. The DNA of the CDR3 is TGTGCCAGCAGCCCCCAAGGCGGGACCTTCTACGAGCAGTACTTC. Translated: CASSPQGGTFYEQYF.

This clone was seen a few times. This CDR3 is CASNSTPVFYQPQHF. DNA for the CDR3: TGCGCCAGCAACTCGACACCAGTCTTTTATCAGCCCCAGCATTTT. The chain couples TRBV5-1 to TRBJ1-5; no firm D call. The germline V and J ends were trimmed by 6 bases and 5 bases, with 18 bases remaining between them. Germline V gene sequence: CDR1 SGHRS, CDR2 YFSETQ. The CDR3 is 15 residues long.

This chain links TRBV27 with TRBJ2-5; no firm D call. The CDR3 loop spans 9 amino acids. CDR1 is MNHEY, CDR2 SMNVEV, per germline (reference sequence). Trimming pared 7 bases from V and 7 bases from J, leaving 4 bases between. The CDR3 protein is CASKRTQYF. The CDR3 region has the DNA TGTGCCAGCAAGAGGACCCAGTACTTC.

J is TRBJ1-1 and V is TRBV5-5; 8 positions match TRBD1. V lost 4 bases and J lost 1; bases outside the gene matches: 9. Germline assignment: CDR1 SGHKS and CDR2 YYEKEE (reference sequence). CDR3 length: 16 amino acids. The DNA of the CDR3 is TGTGCCAGCAGCCGTAATCCGACAGGGGAGAACACTGAAGCTTTCTTT. Its protein product is CASSRNPTGENTEAFF.

The gene calls are TRBV2 and TRBJ2-7; weak D call: TRBD2 (6 bases). V lost 6 bases and J 3 bases, leaving 12 bases between the germline ends. The CDR3 is 13 amino acids. In germline, CDR1 is SNHLY, CDR2 FYNNEI. CDR3 nucleotide sequence: TGTGCCAGCAGGTCGGGACTCCACTACGAGCAGTACTTC. It encodes CASRSGLHYEQYF. The entire variable domain, with the rest obtained from reference TRBV2 and TRBJ2-7, is as follows: EPEVTQTPSHQVTQMGQEVILRCVPISNHLYFYWYRQILGQKVEFLVSFYNNEISEKSEIFDDQFSVERPDGSNFTLKIRSTKLEDSAMYFCASRSGLHYEQYFGPGTRLTVT.

The chain employs TRBV29-1 and TRBJ2-1; TRBD1 aligns across 11 bases. The CDR3 extends over 15 amino acids. V dropped 4 bases and J dropped 5; count of bases not matched to a gene: 7. CDR1 is SQVTM and CDR2 is ANQGSEA in the germline V gene. CDR3 coding DNA: TGCAGCGTTGCTACACCGGGACAGGGGGACAATGAGCAGTTCTTC. It translates to CSVATPGQGDNEQFF.

This chain links TRBV4-1 with TRBJ2-3; D not resolved. In germline, CDR1 is MGHRA, CDR2 YSYEKL. This CDR3 region has 15 residues. Trimming shortened V by 1 base and J by 4 bases, and 12 bases separated the two germline ends. CDR3 loop: CASSQGYGPADTQYF. The CDR3 region has the DNA TGCGCCAGCAGCCAAGGATACGGCCCGGCAGATACGCAGTATTTT.

This clone came up once. This chain joins TRBV5-1 and TRBJ2-3; 7 nucleotides agree with TRBD2. J gave up 2 bases and V 0 bases, and 6 bases lay outside the gene matches. Per germline, CDR1 SGHRS and CDR2 YFSETQ. The CDR3 contains 16 residues. The CDR3 reads CASSLVSSGNTDTQYF. CDR3 DNA: TGCGCCAGCAGCTTGGTATCAAGCGGGAACACAGATACGCAGTATTTT.

J is TRBJ2-3 and V is TRBV28; TRBD1 might be the D (5 bases). This CDR3 contains 16 residues. CDR1 is MDHEN and CDR2 is SYDVKM in the germline V gene. Trimming stripped 4 bases from V and 6 bases from J, with 20 bases between. CDR3 nucleotide sequence: TGTGCCAGCAGTTCCCCCACGACAGAGCTCGTGGATACGCAGTATTTT. This gives the protein CASSSPTTELVDTQYF.

The chain couples TRBV2 to TRBJ2-1; TRBD2 agrees at 7 bases. Germline V lookup: CDR1 SNHLY, CDR2 FYNNEI. The CDR3 runs to 17 residues. J gave up 7 bases and V 6 bases, and 18 bases lay outside the gene matches. CDR3 sequence (DNA): TGTGCCAGCAGGCTGACTAGCTTGGTGCTGAGTCGGAATGAGCAGTTCTTC. Amino acids: CASRLTSLVLSRNEQFF.

This clone was seen only once. The chain has TRBV7-9 and TRBJ2-5, with a possible D match to TRBD2 (6 bases). The CDR3 contains 14 residues. CDR1 SEHNR and CDR2 FQNEAQ come from the germline V gene (reference sequence). Trimming left V 2 bases short and J 4 bases short, with 11 bases between. The CDR3 sequence: CASSLRGFGETQYF. The CDR3 coding sequence is TGTGCCAGCAGCTTACGGGGGTTTGGAGAGACCCAGTACTTC.

This clone was detected a few times. The V call is TRBV18, the J call TRBJ1-3; unclear D gene. The CDR3 spans 16 residues. Germline-derived CDR1 and CDR2 are KGHSH and LQKENI. V was shortened by 3 bases and J by 0 bases, with 12 bases between the two germline ends. Here the CDR3 reads CASSPLDTGSGNTIYF. The CDR3 DNA follows: TGTGCCAGCTCACCCTTAGACACTGGCTCTGGAAACACCATATATTTT. Supplemented by reference TRBV18 and TRBJ1-3, the full variable domain reads NAGVMQNPRHLVRRRGQEARLRCSPMKGHSHVYWYRQLPEEGLKFMVYLQKENIIDESGMPKERFSAEFPKEGPSILRIQQVVRGDSAAYFCASSPLDTGSGNTIYFGEGSWLTVV.

The chain joins TRBV18 to TRBJ2-5; tentatively, D is TRBD2 (6 bases). The V and J ends lost 6 bases and 2 bases respectively, with 28 bases between them. Per germline, CDR1 KGHSH and CDR2 LQKENI. The CDR3 consists of 19 residues. CDR3 amino acids: CASSPRTISGTQYQETQYF. Here the CDR3 DNA reads TGTGCCAGCTCGCCAAGAACAATATCCGGGACTCAATATCAAGAGACCCAGTACTTC.

This chain uses TRBV19 with TRBJ2-2; TRBD2 matches 11 bases. The CDR3 has 16 amino acids. J lost 8 bases, V lost 3 bases, and 8 bases had no gene match. CDR1 and CDR2 (germline): LNHDA, SQIVND (reference sequence). CDR3 nucleotide sequence: TGTGCCAGTAGTATTGCACTAGCGGGAGTGCCGGGGGAGCTGTTTTTT. Protein: CASSIALAGVPGELFF.

The J gene is TRBJ1-2, the V gene TRBV7-2, with 9 bases identical to TRBD1. The CDR3 loop spans 17 amino acids. The V gene's germline CDR1 is SGHTA and CDR2 FQGNSA. V gave up 5 bases and J gave up 7 bases; unmatched junction bases: 17. CDR3 sequence reads: CASSEGTGRWRYSGYTF. CDR3 DNA: TGTGCCAGCAGCGAGGGGACAGGGAGGTGGAGGTATAGTGGCTACACCTTC.

V is TRBV18 and J is TRBJ2-1, with a tentative D call TRBD1 (6 bases). CDR3 length: 16 amino acids. Trimming pared 3 bases from V and 8 bases from J, leaving 20 bases between. Germline loops: CDR1 KGHSH, CDR2 LQKENI. Written as DNA, the CDR3 is TGTGCCAGCTCACCTCCCGGGCTAGGACAGCCCCATGAGCAGTTCTTC. This gives the protein CASSPPGLGQPHEQFF.

J is TRBJ1-4 and V is TRBV5-1; TRBD1 is a possible D gene (6 bases). The CDR3 covers 17 residues. The germline gives CDR1 SGHRS, CDR2 YFSETQ. Trimming took off 4 bases at V and 7 bases at J, with 23 bases between the two ends. Written as DNA, the CDR3 is TGCGCCAGCAGCCCCGGAGGACAGACCCTGGGGGGTGAAAAACTGTTTTTT. Translating gives CASSPGGQTLGGEKLFF.

The chain has TRBV19 and TRBJ1-4; tentative D call: TRBD1 (6 bases). This CDR3 region has 11 residues. Germline CDR1 LNHDA, CDR2 SQIVND (reference sequence). The CDR3 here is CASGGAEKLFF. The CDR3 DNA sequence: TGTGCGAGCGGGGGCGCTGAAAAACTGTTTTTT.

The chain has TRBV30 and TRBJ1-4; 12 bases fit TRBD1. The V gene end was trimmed by 5 bases and the J gene end by 3 bases; junction bases not matched to a gene: 7. The CDR3 extends over 16 amino acids. Germline CDR1 and CDR2: GTSNPN and SVGIG (reference sequence). Here the CDR3 DNA reads TGTGCCTGGTCCGGGACAGGGGGCAGGGCTAATGAAAAACTGTTTTTT. Protein product: CAWSGTGGRANEKLFF.

V and J are TRBV18 and TRBJ2-1, with 9 positions matching TRBD2. V lost 8 bases to trimming and J lost 8 bases; unmatched junction nucleotides: 13. Germline V gene data show CDR1 as KGHSH and CDR2 as LQKENI. CDR3 length equals 15 residues. CDR3 protein: CASRTRLAGNDEQFF. The CDR3 nucleotides are TGTGCCAGCCGCACCCGCCTAGCGGGAAATGATGAGCAGTTCTTC. Variable domain in full (rest from reference TRBV18 and TRBJ2-1): NAGVMQNPRHLVRRRGQEARLRCSPMKGHSHVYWYRQLPEEGLKFMVYLQKENIIDESGMPKERFSAEFPKEGPSILRIQQVVRGDSAAYFCASRTRLAGNDEQFFGPGTRLTVL.

The chain carries TRBV5-1 and TRBJ2-1, with a tentative D call TRBD1 (6 bases). This CDR3 has 14 amino acids. Germline values: CDR1 SGHRS, CDR2 YFSETQ. With 4 bases removed from V and 4 bases from J, the gap between germline ends came to 12 bases. CDR3 protein: CASSAGDPYNEQFF. Here the CDR3 DNA reads TGCGCCAGCAGCGCAGGGGACCCTTACAATGAGCAGTTCTTC.

V usage is TRBV14 and J usage is TRBJ1-2; tentatively, D is TRBD1 (6 bases). This CDR3 has 19 residues. The V and J ends lost 4 bases and 0 bases respectively, with 24 bases between them. Germline V gene lookup returns CDR1 SGHDN and CDR2 FVKESK. This CDR3 reads CASSPKPGAVQSTNYGYTF. CDR3 nucleotide sequence: TGTGCCAGCAGCCCTAAGCCAGGGGCTGTACAGTCCACTAACTATGGCTACACCTTC.

V gene TRBV7-2 combines with J gene TRBJ1-1; D is unclear. The CDR3 length is 15 residues. The V and J ends lost 5 bases and 0 bases respectively, with 13 bases between them. Germline V lookup: CDR1 SGHTA, CDR2 FQGNSA. The CDR3 DNA reads TGTGCCAGCAGCCCCATGAGCATGATGAACACTGAAGCTTTCTTT. Its translation is CASSPMSMMNTEAFF.